This T cell receptor beta chain is drawn from a study of shared clonotypes between healthy human individuals. Nashville, Tennessee was home to all donors, each a Caucasian adult. This table comes from immunoSEQ multiplex PCR, and its TCRdb copy is limited to in-frame clones, with some not included. The table records hundreds of thousands of clones, 73% of them present only once. Trimming cost V 10 bases and J 3 bases, with 13 bases left between them. The germline CDR1 and CDR2 sequences are MDHEN and SYDVKM. This CDR3 has 14 residues. The chain carries TRBV28 and TRBJ2-6, with D unresolved. The clonotype comes from a woman in her twenties or thirties in good health. The sample taken for sequencing was memory CD4+ T cells sorted from blood. The subset is: CD45RA-negative fraction. CDR3 loop: CATRAVFGANVLTF. The CDR3 DNA follows: TGTGCCACCCGGGCCGTCTTTGGGGCCAACGTCCTGACTTTC. The full variable domain, with the rest looked up from reference TRBV28 and TRBJ2-6, is DVKVTQSSRYLVKRTGEKVFLECVQDMDHENMFWYRQDPGLGLRLIYFSYDVKMKEKGDIPEGYSVSREKKERFSLILESASTNQTSMYLCATRAVFGANVLTFGAGSRLTVL.